These 16 T cell receptor beta chains came from one sample sequenced in a study of T cell responses to AZD1222 COVID-19 vaccine. Some clones are missing from TCRdb's copy, which holds only in-frame ones; the method was immunoSEQ multiplex PCR. The table includes roughly 50,000 clones, around 89% detected once. The sequencing here drew on peripheral blood, taken 28 days after the second AZD1222 dose. The source is an adult who received the AZD1222 COVID-19 vaccine.

The rearrangement links TRBV10-3 to TRBJ2-3; D is ambiguous. V lost 4 bases to trimming and J lost 6 bases, with 11 bases between them. Germline V gene lookup returns CDR1 ENHRY and CDR2 SYGVKD. CDR3 length: 13 residues. The CDR3 spells CAISAGVRDTQYF. As DNA, the CDR3 is TGTGCCATCAGTGCTGGAGTTAGGGATACGCAGTATTTT.

CDR3 sequence reads: CALREQNVSYEQYF. The CDR3 DNA is TGTGCCCTCCGGGAACAGAATGTCTCCTACGAGCAGTACTTC. This chain joins TRBV9 and TRBJ2-7, with a weak D call TRBD2 (5 bases). This CDR3 has 14 residues. The V gene lost 10 bases and the J gene lost 0 bases, with 17 bases spanning the gap. Germline V CDR1 and CDR2: SGDLS, YYNGEE.

The V and J genes are TRBV28 and TRBJ2-5, with 10 bases fitting TRBD2. This CDR3 spans 16 amino acids. V lost 3 bases to trimming and J lost 5 bases; unmatched junction nucleotides: 9. In germline, CDR1 is MDHEN, CDR2 SYDVKM. The CDR3 nucleotides read TGTGCCAGCAGTTTGAGGAGCGGGAGGGCCTGGGAGACCCAGTACTTC. Translated, it gives CASSLRSGRAWETQYF.

The V gene is TRBV6-2 or TRBV6-3, the J gene TRBJ1-2; 7 bases map to TRBD1. The CDR3 is 16 residues long. From germline, CDR1 is MNHEY and CDR2 SVGEGT. Trimming took 3 bases from V and 5 from J; bases not matched to a gene: 12. The CDR3 sequence: CASSYRLTGEVYGYTF. The CDR3, as DNA: TGTGCCAGCAGTTATCGACTAACAGGGGAGGTATATGGCTACACCTTC.

The gene calls are TRBV6-5 and TRBJ1-3; D remains unclear. Germline V lookup: CDR1 MNHEY, CDR2 SVGAGI. Trimming took 0 bases from V and 0 from J, leaving 9 bases between them. This CDR3 comprises 16 residues. The CDR3 DNA sequence: TGTGCCAGCAGTTACTCGTTCGGGAGCTCTGGAAACACCATATATTTT. Protein: CASSYSFGSSGNTIYF.

The chain couples TRBV19 to TRBJ1-3; 8 bases agree with TRBD1. CDR1 and CDR2 (germline): LNHDA, SQIVND (reference sequence). This CDR3 has 14 amino acids. J was trimmed by 4 bases and V by 5 bases; bases with no gene match: 4. CDR3 bases: TGTGCCAGTAGTGGACAGGGTGTCGGAAACACCATATATTTT. It specifies CASSGQGVGNTIYF.

The CDR3 loop is CASSFGDLRGYTF. CDR3 in DNA: TGTGCCAGCAGTTTCGGGGACCTCCGGGGCTACACCTTC. V is TRBV12-3 or TRBV12-4 and J is TRBJ1-2; D is possibly TRBD1 (5 bases). The CDR3 has 13 amino acids. Trimming removed 3 bases at V and 8 bases at J, with 13 bases between.

CDR3 sequence reads: CSVEGAGTGVDEQYF. The CDR3 DNA reads as TGCAGCGTTGAAGGGGCCGGGACAGGGGTGGACGAGCAGTACTTC. The V gene is TRBV29-1, the J gene TRBJ2-7; 10 nucleotides line up with TRBD1. Trimming at V came to 1 base and at J to 5 bases, leaving 8 bases not matched to a gene. Germline V gene sequence: CDR1 SQVTM, CDR2 ANQGSEA. This CDR3 comprises 15 residues.

V usage is TRBV7-6 and J usage is TRBJ2-1, with a weak D call TRBD2 (5 bases). The CDR3 extends over 15 amino acids. CDR1 is SGHVS, CDR2 FNYEAQ, per germline. The V end lost 5 bases, the J end lost 0 bases, and 11 bases lay between the germline ends. In nucleotides, the CDR3 is TGTGCCAGCAGCCCCGAGGCGGGCTCCTACAATGAGCAGTTCTTC. Translated, it gives CASSPEAGSYNEQFF.

This chain uses TRBV12-1 with TRBJ2-4; the table names TRBD2, a call not compared with the DNA. TRBV12-1 is a pseudogene segment. There are 15 residues in the CDR3. CDR3 sequence reads: CASSPKRCFKNIQYF. The CDR3 DNA reads TGTGCCAGCAGCCCAAAGAGGTGTTTTAAAAACATTCAGTACTTC.

The gene calls are TRBV10-3 and TRBJ1-1; maybe TRBD1 (5 bases). Germline CDR1 is ENHRY and CDR2 is SYGVKD. The CDR3 sequence is 14 residues long. Trimming removed 3 bases from V and 0 bases from J, with 8 bases in between. The CDR3 spells CAISDGTLNTEAFF. The CDR3 DNA reads as TGTGCCATCAGTGACGGGACGCTGAACACTGAAGCTTTCTTT.

This clone came up once. V and J are TRBV12-3 or TRBV12-4 and TRBJ2-7, with D perhaps assigned TRBD1 or TRBD2 (5 bases each). The CDR3 runs 13 residues. V lost 2 bases, J lost 7 bases, and 12 bases lay in between. The CDR3 sequence is CASSLFGAGEQYF. CDR3 in DNA: TGTGCCAGCAGTTTATTCGGGGCTGGTGAGCAGTACTTC.

In its sample, this clone was seen a few times. The V call is TRBV10-3, the J call TRBJ2-7; 8 bases are a match to TRBD1. Germline V CDR1 and CDR2: ENHRY, SYGVKD. The CDR3 extends over 14 amino acids. The J segment lost 0 bases and the V segment lost 6 bases, leaving 4 bases of the junction unmatched. This chain's CDR3 is CAIRGQVASYEQYF. For the CDR3, the DNA is TGTGCCATCAGGGGACAGGTCGCCTCCTACGAGCAGTACTTC.

The rearrangement joins TRBV11-2 to TRBJ1-2; the D gene is possibly TRBD1 (5 bases). With 5 bases removed from V and 8 bases from J, the gap between germline ends came to 12 bases. Germline CDR1 and CDR2: SGHAT and FQNNGV. This CDR3 comprises 12 residues. This chain's CDR3 is CASSRDSVGYTF. The CDR3 bases are TGTGCCAGCAGCCGAGACAGTGTCGGCTACACCTTC.

In DNA form, the CDR3 reads TGCGCCAGCAGCAGAGGGACAGAATCTAGCACAGATACGCAGTATTTT. Encoded protein: CASSRGTESSTDTQYF. This sequence joins TRBV5-1 and TRBJ2-3; 7 nucleotides align to TRBD1. The length of the CDR3 is 16 residues. CDR1 is SGHRS and CDR2 is YFSETQ in the germline V gene. Trimming took 4 bases from V and 0 from J; bases not matched to a gene: 8.

V is TRBV28 and J is TRBJ1-2; D unresolved. This CDR3 comprises 14 residues. The ends were cut back, 7 bases at V and 2 bases at J, with 14 bases in the middle. Germline CDR1 and CDR2: MDHEN and SYDVKM. The CDR3 region is CASNVMALNYGYTF. For the CDR3, the DNA is TGTGCCAGCAATGTGATGGCCTTGAACTATGGCTACACCTTC.